Listed below are T cell receptor beta chains from one sample, sequenced in a study of blood T cell repertoires in COVID-19. Clones were sequenced by immunoSEQ multiplex PCR, and TCRdb holds only the in-frame ones, with some missing. This table has 250,000 to 350,000 clones, about 88% appearing once. Sequenced: peripheral blood. These receptors originate from a human donor with COVID-19, enrolled during active disease. The donor label of this sample is uncertain. The CDR3 runs from the conserved cysteine through the conserved F or W. D genes are given only for firm matches. The size field is filled for only some rows; it gives once, few, many or a size class.

V	J	size	D	DNA	CDR3
TRBV7-9	TRBJ1-1	-	TRBD1	TGTGCCAGCACCGCAGGGGGTTTTGTAGCTTTCTTT	CASTAGGFVAFF
TRBV6-2/TRBV6-3	TRBJ2-7	-	TRBD2	TGTGCCAGCAGTTACTCGAGGCGGGGGGTATCCTACGAGCAGTACTTC	CASSYSRRGVSYEQYF
TRBV28	TRBJ1-2	-	TRBD1	TGTGCCAGCAGTTTATCCCAGGGGGACGGCGTCTATGGCTTCACCTTC	CASSLSQGDGVYGFTF
TRBV9	TRBJ2-2	-	TRBD2	TGTGCCAGCAGCCCCCAGGGACTAGCGGGAGCGGTCGGGGAGCTGTTTTTT	CASSPQGLAGAVGELFF
TRBV4-2	TRBJ2-1	-	-	TGTGCCAGCAGCCAAGTTTCGGGAACATCTTACTCCAATGAGCAGTTCTTC	CASSQVSGTSYSNEQFF
TRBV7-3	TRBJ2-2	many	-	TGTGCCAGCAGCTTAAACGCAGGGACGAACACCGGGGAGCTGTTTTTT	CASSLNAGTNTGELFF
TRBV7-9	TRBJ2-1	-	TRBD2	TGTGCCAGCAGCTTAACTAGCGGGAGGGGGAGCTCCTACAATGAGCAGTTCTTC	CASSLTSGRGSSYNEQFF
TRBV5-4	TRBJ1-6	-	-	TGTGCCAGCAGCTCCGGGGGCGGGGGGCGGACTTTGGATTCACCCCTCCACTTT	CASSSGGGGRTLDSPLHF
TRBV6-2/TRBV6-3	TRBJ2-7	-	-	TGTGCCAGCAGTTACTCGATAGAGACAGGAGCCTACGAGCAGTACTTC	CASSYSIETGAYEQYF
TRBV19	TRBJ2-2	-	-	TGTGCCAGTACTACACAGGCAAACACCGGGGAGCTGTTTTTT	CASTTQANTGELFF
TRBV9	TRBJ2-3	-	-	TGTGCCAGCAGCGTAGGCGGCCCGGGGGATACGCAGTATTTT	CASSVGGPGDTQYF
TRBV14	TRBJ2-7	-	-	TGTGCCAGCATTTTCCCGGGTCCCTACTACGAGCAGTACTTC	CASIFPGPYYEQYF
TRBV29-1	TRBJ1-1	-	-	TGCAGCGTTACGACTGGTTGGAACACTGAAGCTTTCTTT	CSVTTGWNTEAFF
TRBV18	TRBJ2-3	-	-	TGTGCCAGCTCACCAATAGCGGTGAGCACAGATACGCAGTATTTT	CASSPIAVSTDTQYF
TRBV7-3	TRBJ2-5	-	TRBD1	TGTGCCAGCAGCGAACAGGGGGGGACCCAGTACTTC	CASSEQGGTQYF
TRBV6-1	TRBJ1-6	-	-	TGTGCCAGCAGTGACGCCCGCCGGAATTCACCCCTCCACTTT	CASSDARRNSPLHF
TRBV11-2	TRBJ1-1	-	-	TGTGCCAGCAGCTTAGTGTATCCTCGAACAGGGAACACTGAAGCTTTCTTT	CASSLVYPRTGNTEAFF
TRBV14	TRBJ2-7	-	-	TGTGCCAGCAGCCCCAACCGACAGAAGCAGTACTTC	CASSPNRQKQYF